The following is a T cell receptor beta chain sequence with its context. As yet, its antigen is unknown. The data were taken from a study of shared clonotypes between healthy human individuals. Study-level points and caveats: Naive subsets typically showed greater estimated richness than memory subsets.

A CD45RA+ naive subset and a CD45RA-negative memory subset were split from CD4+ cells. J was trimmed by 0 bases and V by 0 bases; bases with no gene match: 1. The length of the CDR3 is 17 residues. Germline V gene sequence: CDR1 SGHRS, CDR2 YFSETQ. In the authors' workflow: From ImmunoSEQ came sequences covering only the junction and carrying no quality scores, so filtering differed. The assay was immunoSEQ multiplex PCR, and TCRdb's table has in-frame clones only and misses some. The D gene and trimming were derived from the DNA, and the V and J assignments and clone size from that table. Among about 2.3 million clones listed, 92% were seen once.

Sequencing used naive CD4+ T cells from PBMCs. Stated subset: CD45RA+ positively selected. This TCR was sampled from a man aged 18 to 29 in good health. Some clones in this sample may be carry-over from other donors' samples. The chain recombines TRBV5-1 with TRBJ2-3; 13 bases are shared with TRBD2. The CDR3 reads CASSLELAGGSTDTQYF. The CDR3 DNA sequence: TGCGCCAGCAGCTTGGAACTAGCGGGGGGGAGCACAGATACGCAGTATTTT.